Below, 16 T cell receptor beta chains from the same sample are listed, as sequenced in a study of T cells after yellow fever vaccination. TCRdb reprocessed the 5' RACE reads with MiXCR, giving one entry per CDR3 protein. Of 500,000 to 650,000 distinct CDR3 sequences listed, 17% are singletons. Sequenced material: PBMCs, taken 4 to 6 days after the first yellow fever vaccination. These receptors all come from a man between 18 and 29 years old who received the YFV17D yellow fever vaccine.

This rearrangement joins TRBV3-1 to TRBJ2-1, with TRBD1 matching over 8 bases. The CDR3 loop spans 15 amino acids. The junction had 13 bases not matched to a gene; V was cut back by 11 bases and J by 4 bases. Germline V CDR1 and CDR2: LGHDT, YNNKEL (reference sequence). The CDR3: CASSGQGASYNEQFF. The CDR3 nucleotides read TGTGCCTCCTCCGGGCAGGGGGCCTCGTACAATGAGCAGTTCTTC.

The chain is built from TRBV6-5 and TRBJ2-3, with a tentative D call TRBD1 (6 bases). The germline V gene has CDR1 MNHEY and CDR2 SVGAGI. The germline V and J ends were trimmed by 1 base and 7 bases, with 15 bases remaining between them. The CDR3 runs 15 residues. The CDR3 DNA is TGTGCCAGCAGTTACTTAACAGGGAAATCGTATACGCAGTATTTT. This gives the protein CASSYLTGKSYTQYF.

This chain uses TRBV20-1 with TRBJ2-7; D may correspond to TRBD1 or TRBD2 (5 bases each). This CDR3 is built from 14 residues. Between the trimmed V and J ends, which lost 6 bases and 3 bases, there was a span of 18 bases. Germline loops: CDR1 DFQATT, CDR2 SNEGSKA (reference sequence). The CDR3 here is CSADSGRVIYEQYV. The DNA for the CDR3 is TGCAGTGCCGACTCGGGACGGGTGATCTACGAGCAGTACGTC.

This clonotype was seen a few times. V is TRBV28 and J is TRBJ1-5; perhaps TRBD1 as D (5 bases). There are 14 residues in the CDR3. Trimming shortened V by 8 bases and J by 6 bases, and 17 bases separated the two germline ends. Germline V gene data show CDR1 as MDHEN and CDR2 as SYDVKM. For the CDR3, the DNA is TGTGCCAGCGGGCTCGGGGGATCGGGTCAGCCCCAGCATTTT. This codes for CASGLGGSGQPQHF.

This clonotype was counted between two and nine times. Written as DNA, the CDR3 is TGCAGCGTTGCGGCCGAGGGTTATCAGCCCCAGCATTTT. Its protein is CSVAAEGYQPQHF. The chain recombines TRBV29-1 with TRBJ1-5, with no clear D. The CDR3 has 13 residues. Trimming stripped 4 bases from V and 5 bases from J, with 12 bases between. Germline V gene sequence: CDR1 SQVTM, CDR2 ANQGSEA.

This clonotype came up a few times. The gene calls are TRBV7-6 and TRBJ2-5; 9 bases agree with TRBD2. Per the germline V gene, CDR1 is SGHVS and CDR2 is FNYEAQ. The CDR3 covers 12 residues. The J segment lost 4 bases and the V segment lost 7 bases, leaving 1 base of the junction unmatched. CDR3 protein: CASNSGRETQYF. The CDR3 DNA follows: TGTGCCAGCAATAGCGGGAGAGAGACCCAGTACTTC.

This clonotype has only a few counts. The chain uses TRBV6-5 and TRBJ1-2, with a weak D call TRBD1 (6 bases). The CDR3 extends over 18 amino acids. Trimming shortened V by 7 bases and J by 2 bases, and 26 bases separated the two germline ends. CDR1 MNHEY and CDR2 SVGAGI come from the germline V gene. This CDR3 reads CASKLLVDRGPKNYGYTF. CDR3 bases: TGTGCCAGCAAATTACTCGTCGACCGGGGGCCGAAGAACTATGGCTACACCTTC.

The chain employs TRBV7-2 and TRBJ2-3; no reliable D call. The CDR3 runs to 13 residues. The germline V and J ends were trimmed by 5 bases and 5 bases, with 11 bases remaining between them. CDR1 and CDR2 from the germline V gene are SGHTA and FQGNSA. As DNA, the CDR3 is TGTGCCAGCAGCCCCCGGCTGGGAGATACGCAGTATTTT. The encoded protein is CASSPRLGDTQYF.

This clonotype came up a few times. The DNA of the CDR3 is TGTGCCAGCAGCTTAGAGGGGTTGGGCGAGCAGTACTTC. Translating it yields CASSLEGLGEQYF. J is TRBJ2-7 and V is TRBV5-4; D possibly matches TRBD1 or TRBD2 (5 bases each). The CDR3 is 13 residues long. Germline V lookup: CDR1 SGHNT, CDR2 YYREEE (reference sequence). V was trimmed by 2 bases and J by 6 bases, leaving 12 bases between them.

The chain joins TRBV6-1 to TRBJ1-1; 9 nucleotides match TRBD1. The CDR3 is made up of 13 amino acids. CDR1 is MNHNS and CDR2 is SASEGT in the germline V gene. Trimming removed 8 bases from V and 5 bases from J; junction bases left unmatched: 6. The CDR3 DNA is TGTGCCAGCTTTGGACAGGGGCGGACTGAAGCTTTCTTT. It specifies CASFGQGRTEAFF.

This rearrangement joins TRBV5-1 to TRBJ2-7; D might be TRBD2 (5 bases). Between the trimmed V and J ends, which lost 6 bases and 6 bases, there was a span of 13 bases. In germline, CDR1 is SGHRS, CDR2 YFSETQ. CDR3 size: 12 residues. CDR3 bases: TGCGCCAGCACTAGGGAGAGGGCCGAGCAGTACGTC. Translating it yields CASTRERAEQYV.

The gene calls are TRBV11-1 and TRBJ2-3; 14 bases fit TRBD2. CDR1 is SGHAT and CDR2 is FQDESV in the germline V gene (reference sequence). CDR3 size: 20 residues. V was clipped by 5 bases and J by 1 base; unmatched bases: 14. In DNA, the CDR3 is TGTGCCAGCAGCCCCCGGGGACTAGCGGGGGACCTCATGCGCACAGATACGCAGTATTTT. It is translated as CASSPRGLAGDLMRTDTQYF.

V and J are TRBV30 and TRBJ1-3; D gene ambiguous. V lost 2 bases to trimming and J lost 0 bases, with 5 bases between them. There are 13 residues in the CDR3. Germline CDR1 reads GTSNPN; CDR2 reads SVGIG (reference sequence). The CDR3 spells CAWSYSSGNTIYF. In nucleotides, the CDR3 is TGTGCCTGGAGTTACAGCTCTGGAAACACCATATATTTT.

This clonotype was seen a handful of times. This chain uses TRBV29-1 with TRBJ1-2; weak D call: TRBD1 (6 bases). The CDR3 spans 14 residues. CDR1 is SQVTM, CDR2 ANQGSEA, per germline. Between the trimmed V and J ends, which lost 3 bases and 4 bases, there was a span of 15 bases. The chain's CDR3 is CSVDSGGTLYGYTF. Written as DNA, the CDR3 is TGCAGCGTTGACAGTGGGGGGACACTCTATGGCTACACCTTC.

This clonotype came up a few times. CDR3 sequence reads: CASSSGLAGAFQETQYF. The CDR3 DNA follows: TGCGCCAGCAGCTCCGGACTAGCGGGGGCTTTCCAAGAGACCCAGTACTTC. The V and J genes are TRBV5-1 and TRBJ2-5; 13 positions match TRBD2. This CDR3 contains 17 residues. CDR1 is SGHRS and CDR2 is YFSETQ in the germline V gene. V shed 3 bases, J shed 1 base, and the junction held 6 bases outside the gene matches.

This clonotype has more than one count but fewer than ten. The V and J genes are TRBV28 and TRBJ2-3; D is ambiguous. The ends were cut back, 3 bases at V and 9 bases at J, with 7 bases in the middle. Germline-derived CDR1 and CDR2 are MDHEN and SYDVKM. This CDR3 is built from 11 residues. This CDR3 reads CASSFASTQYF. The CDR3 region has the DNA TGTGCCAGCAGTTTTGCGAGCACGCAGTATTTT.